The next 32 T cell receptor beta chains were all read from a single sample in a study of shared clonotypes between healthy human individuals. Produced via immunoSEQ multiplex PCR; TCRdb's table is partial and in-frame only. The sample records about 2.2 million clones, just over 90% being singletons. Naive CD8 cells lacked CD45RO and underwent positive selection for CCR7, leaving out terminally differentiated effector memory CD45RA+ cells. Input material: naive CD8+ T cells from PBMCs. These receptors were obtained from a man younger than 35 in good health. Some clones in this sample may be carry-over from other donors' samples.

The chain is built from TRBV4-1 and TRBJ2-7, with 12 bases lining up with TRBD2. Unmatched junction bases numbered 8, after V lost 3 bases and J lost 2 bases. CDR1 MGHRA and CDR2 YSYEKL come from the germline V gene. The CDR3 extends over 17 amino acids. CDR3 protein: CASSHAQGLAGTYEQYF. As DNA, the CDR3 is TGCGCCAGCAGCCACGCGCAAGGACTAGCGGGGACCTACGAGCAGTACTTC.

The chain employs TRBV28 and TRBJ2-7, with 8 bases matching TRBD1. The CDR3 covers 14 residues. The V segment lost 4 bases and the J segment 3 bases; nucleotides outside the gene matches: 5. Germline-derived CDR1 and CDR2 are MDHEN and SYDVKM. The CDR3 coding sequence is TGTGCCAGCAGTTCCACCGGGACAGGCTACGAGCAGTACTTC. Translating it yields CASSSTGTGYEQYF. The full variable domain, completed using reference TRBV28 and TRBJ2-7, is DVKVTQSSRYLVKRTGEKVFLECVQDMDHENMFWYRQDPGLGLRLIYFSYDVKMKEKGDIPEGYSVSREKKERFSLILESASTNQTSMYLCASSSTGTGYEQYFGPGTRLTVT.

This chain links TRBV10-2 with TRBJ2-3, with unresolved D. CDR1 and CDR2 from the germline V gene are WSHSY and SAAADI. Between the trimmed V and J ends, which lost 6 bases and 0 bases, there was a span of 10 bases. The CDR3 spans 14 residues. The CDR3 here is CASREGSSTDTQYF. The CDR3 DNA follows: TGCGCCAGCAGGGAAGGTTCTAGCACAGATACGCAGTATTTT.

The chain links TRBV6-5 to TRBJ2-7; tentatively, D is TRBD1 (5 bases). This CDR3 comprises 14 residues. Trimming left V 6 bases short and J 3 bases short, with 15 bases between. From germline, CDR1 is MNHEY and CDR2 SVGAGI. The CDR3, as DNA: TGTGCCAGCAGAGCCCGAAGGGGCCACTACGAGCAGTACTTC. Translation gives CASRARRGHYEQYF.

The chain couples TRBV28 to TRBJ2-5; D may be TRBD2 (6 bases). The germline CDR1 and CDR2 sequences are MDHEN and SYDVKM. The CDR3 length is 15 residues. V was clipped by 1 base and J by 4 bases, with 13 bases between them. This chain's CDR3 is CASSLFSGEAETQYF. The CDR3 region has the DNA TGTGCCAGCAGTTTATTCTCGGGGGAGGCAGAGACCCAGTACTTC.

This clone appeared once. The rearrangement uses TRBV9 and TRBJ1-5, with a weak D call TRBD1 (6 bases). The CDR3 has 13 residues. V was pared by 3 bases and J by 5 bases, with 9 bases between. CDR1 SGDLS and CDR2 YYNGEE come from the germline V gene. The CDR3 bases are TGTGCCAGCAGCGCGGGGGGGCATCAGCCCCAGCATTTT. Protein: CASSAGGHQPQHF. The full variable domain, in which reference TRBV9 and TRBJ1-5 provide the parts outside the CDR3, is DSGVTQTPKHLITATGQRVTLRCSPRSGDLSVYWYQQSLDQGLQFLIQYYNGEERAKGNILERFSAQQFPDLHSELNLSSLELGDSALYFCASSAGGHQPQHFGDGTRLSIL.

The CDR3 reads CSVESPDDYEQYF. CDR3 sequence (DNA): TGCAGCGTTGAAAGTCCGGACGACTACGAGCAGTACTTC. The chain carries TRBV29-1 and TRBJ2-5; D gene ambiguous. The DNA end lines up better with TRBJ2-7; the J call may be wrong. There are 13 residues in the CDR3. Germline V CDR1 and CDR2: SQVTM, ANQGSEA.

The chain employs TRBV9 and TRBJ2-1; D gene ambiguous. The CDR3 is made up of 13 amino acids. Germline V gene data show CDR1 as SGDLS and CDR2 as YYNGEE. V was clipped by 0 bases and J by 7 bases, with 8 bases between them. CDR3 DNA sequence: TGTGCCAGCAGCGTAGGGAACCCTAATGAGCAGTTCTTC. Its protein product is CASSVGNPNEQFF.

A note on this clone: Other DNA sequences of this sample code for an identical CDR3. This CDR3 reads CASSLGTYEQYF. CDR3 nucleotide sequence: TGTGCCAGCAGCCTAGGTACCTACGAGCAGTACTTC. This rearrangement joins TRBV7-9 to TRBJ2-7; D call uncertain. The CDR3 spans 12 residues. Trimming cost V 5 bases and J 2 bases, with 7 bases left between them. Germline CDR1 and CDR2: SEHNR and FQNEAQ (reference sequence).

The chain has TRBV5-6 and TRBJ2-7; TRBD2 matches at 8 bases. CDR1 and CDR2 from the germline V gene are SGHDT and YYEEEE. The CDR3 runs 14 residues. V lost 4 bases and J lost 1; bases outside the gene matches: 4. DNA of the CDR3: TGTGCCAGCAGCGCCGGGACTAGTTCCTACGAGCAGTACTTC. Translation: CASSAGTSSYEQYF.

The chain is built from TRBV7-9 and TRBJ1-3; possible D gene TRBD1, 5 bases. In germline, CDR1 is SEHNR, CDR2 FQNEAQ (reference sequence). This CDR3 contains 17 residues. V was pared by 1 base and J by 0 bases, with 13 bases between. This CDR3 is CASSLGLGGSSGNTIYF. The CDR3, as DNA: TGTGCCAGCAGCTTAGGCCTGGGGGGGAGCTCTGGAAACACCATATATTTT.

The chain carries TRBV9 and TRBJ1-2; 7 bases align to TRBD1. J gave up 4 bases and V 3 bases, and 12 bases lay outside the gene matches. The V gene's germline CDR1 is SGDLS and CDR2 YYNGEE. CDR3 size: 16 residues. The chain's CDR3 is CASSGPRQGGTYGYTF. The CDR3 DNA sequence: TGTGCCAGCAGCGGCCCCAGACAGGGAGGTACCTATGGCTACACCTTC.

CDR3 region: CASSETSGRAYEQFF. DNA for the CDR3: TGTGCCAGCAGTGAAACTAGCGGGAGGGCCTATGAGCAGTTCTTC. This chain connects TRBV2 to TRBJ2-1; 13 nucleotides match TRBD2. V was clipped by 2 bases and J by 8 bases; unmatched bases: 3. Germline assignment: CDR1 SNHLY and CDR2 FYNNEI. The CDR3 consists of 15 residues.

The rearrangement joins TRBV6-5 to TRBJ2-3; 10 positions agree with TRBD1. This CDR3 has 13 amino acids. Germline V lookup: CDR1 MNHEY, CDR2 SVGAGI. V lost 9 bases and J lost 6; bases outside the gene matches: 6. CDR3 nucleotides: TGTGCCAGTTGGGACAGGGGAGGGGATACGCAGTATTTT. It yields the protein CASWDRGGDTQYF.

The V gene is TRBV19, the J gene TRBJ2-3; D is unclear. The CDR3 contains 13 residues. Germline CDR1 LNHDA, CDR2 SQIVND (reference sequence). The germline V and J ends were trimmed by 7 bases and 6 bases, with 14 bases remaining between them. CDR3 protein: CASNPSGRDTQYF. CDR3 nucleotide sequence: TGTGCCAGTAATCCCTCGGGTAGGGATACGCAGTATTTT.

This clone was observed a single time. The sample has other DNA sequences that encode this CDR3 too. This chain uses TRBV19 with TRBJ2-1; tentatively, D is TRBD1 or TRBD2 (7 bases each). CDR1 and CDR2 from the germline V gene are LNHDA and SQIVND (reference sequence). This CDR3 has 15 residues. V was pared by 3 bases and J by 3 bases, with 12 bases between. The CDR3 bases are TGTGCCAGTAGTATCCAGGGGGAGGGCTACAATGAGCAGTTCTTC. Encoded protein: CASSIQGEGYNEQFF.

This clone was detected only once. The J gene is TRBJ2-3, the V gene TRBV28; D is undetermined. The CDR3 runs 16 residues. Trimming stripped 1 base from V and 0 bases from J, with 11 bases between. Germline V gene sequence: CDR1 MDHEN, CDR2 SYDVKM. The CDR3 DNA follows: TGTGCCAGCAGTTTATTAGCCAGCCGAAGCACAGATACGCAGTATTTT. This gives the protein CASSLLASRSTDTQYF.

The chain carries TRBV30 and TRBJ1-2; D gene uncertain. Germline CDR1 reads GTSNPN; CDR2 reads SVGIG (reference sequence). This CDR3 is 10 amino acids long. Between the trimmed V and J ends, which lost 4 bases and 7 bases, there was a span of 7 bases. CDR3 nucleotides: TGTGCCTGGAACCGTGGTGGCTACACCTTC. Its protein is CAWNRGGYTF.

The chain recombines TRBV19 with TRBJ1-4; D gene ambiguous. Trimming took 3 bases from V and 3 from J, leaving 11 bases between them. The germline V gene encodes CDR1 LNHDA and CDR2 SQIVND (reference sequence). The CDR3 spans 15 residues. The CDR3 here is CASSMSTSPNEKLFF. CDR3 bases: TGTGCCAGTAGTATGAGCACAAGTCCTAATGAAAAACTGTTTTTT. Based on the CDR3 plus reference TRBV19 and TRBJ1-4, the full variable domain is DGGITQSPKYLFRKEGQNVTLSCEQNLNHDAMYWYRQDPGQGLRLIYYSQIVNDFQKGDIAEGYSVSREKKESFPLTVTSAQKNPTAFYLCASSMSTSPNEKLFFGSGTQLSVL.

Concerning this clone: Distinct nucleotide sequences in the sample also encode this CDR3. V gene TRBV7-9 combines with J gene TRBJ2-5; 8 bases align to TRBD1. The DNA matches TRBJ2-7 better at its end, which makes the J call doubtful. This CDR3 contains 14 residues. CDR1 SEHNR and CDR2 FQNEAQ come from the germline V gene (reference sequence). CDR3 nucleotide sequence: TGTGCCAGCAGCCCGTCGGGACAGGCCTACGAGCAGTACTTC. Translated, it gives CASSPSGQAYEQYF.

CDR3 region: CASSPGDRNQETQYF. CDR3 in DNA: TGCGCCAGCAGCCCAGGAGACAGAAATCAAGAGACCCAGTACTTC. V is TRBV5-1 and J is TRBJ2-5; TRBD1 might be the D (5 bases). Germline values: CDR1 SGHRS, CDR2 YFSETQ. Between the trimmed V and J ends, which lost 4 bases and 2 bases, there was a span of 15 bases. CDR3 length: 15 amino acids. Combining the CDR3 with reference TRBV5-1 and TRBJ2-5 gives the whole variable domain KAGVTQTPRYLIKTRGQQVTLSCSPISGHRSVSWYQQTPGQGLQFLFEYFSETQRNKGNFPGRFSGRQFSNSRSEMNVSTLELGDSALYLCASSPGDRNQETQYFGPGTRLLVL.

This chain links TRBV29-1 with TRBJ2-5, with TRBD2 as a possible D gene (5 bases). The CDR3 spans 12 residues. Germline values: CDR1 SQVTM, CDR2 ANQGSEA. Trimming shortened V by 6 bases and J by 1 base, and 9 bases separated the two germline ends. CDR3 nucleotide sequence: TGCAGCGTCCGAGGGCTCCAAGAGACCCAGTACTTC. Amino acids: CSVRGLQETQYF.

The chain has TRBV4-1 and TRBJ2-1; maybe TRBD2 (5 bases). V was shortened by 1 base and J by 0 bases, with 13 bases between the two germline ends. The CDR3 runs 17 residues. Germline CDR1 MGHRA, CDR2 YSYEKL. CDR3 nucleotide sequence: TGCGCCAGCAGCCAAGTGCCTAGCAAGAGCTCCTACAATGAGCAGTTCTTC. It codes for CASSQVPSKSSYNEQFF.

The CDR3, as DNA: TGCAGCGTTGAAGGGTGGGGTAGAAACAACTACGAGCAGTACTTC. It codes for CSVEGWGRNNYEQYF. The chain carries TRBV29-1 and TRBJ2-7; D gene uncertain. The CDR3 runs to 15 residues. CDR1 is SQVTM, CDR2 ANQGSEA, per germline. V was pared by 1 base and J by 3 bases, with 16 bases between.

As for this clone: Distinct nucleotide sequences in the sample also encode this CDR3. The chain couples TRBV6-5 to TRBJ1-2, with D unresolved. There are 11 residues in the CDR3. Trimming removed 4 bases at V and 7 bases at J, with 7 bases between. Germline V lookup: CDR1 MNHEY, CDR2 SVGAGI. The CDR3 is CASSSPSGYTF. The CDR3 DNA is TGTGCCAGCAGTTCCCCTTCTGGCTACACCTTC.

The genes are TRBV6-1 and TRBJ1-1, with D uncertain. Trimming took 6 bases from V and 4 from J, leaving 15 bases between them. CDR3 length equals 14 residues. Germline V gene sequence: CDR1 MNHNS, CDR2 SASEGT. CDR3 region: CASRSVGSGTEAFF. The CDR3, as DNA: TGTGCCAGCAGATCAGTGGGATCTGGCACTGAAGCTTTCTTT.

The V gene is TRBV5-4, the J gene TRBJ2-5; unclear D gene. The ends were cut back, 4 bases at V and 5 bases at J, with 12 bases in the middle. Germline V CDR1 and CDR2: SGHNT, YYREEE (reference sequence). The CDR3 is 13 amino acids. DNA for the CDR3: TGTGCCAGCAGCGTGGGATGGGTGGAGACCCAGTACTTC. Its translation: CASSVGWVETQYF.

CDR3 in DNA: TGTGCCAGCCCTCAGGGGACCCCGGGGCAGCCCCAGCATTTT. Translated, it gives CASPQGTPGQPQHF. The gene calls are TRBV21-1 and TRBJ1-5; the D call TRBD1 from the table was never checked on the DNA. TRBV21-1 is described as a pseudogene. The CDR3 spans 14 residues.

The chain combines TRBV27 with TRBJ2-5, with TRBD1 matching over 9 bases. With V trimmed by 5 bases and J by 5 bases, 9 bases remained unmatched. Germline CDR1 and CDR2: MNHEY and SMNVEV (reference sequence). The CDR3 has 15 residues. The DNA for the CDR3 is TGTGCCAGCAGTGCCAGGACAGGGGCGGGCGAGACCCAGTACTTC. Its protein is CASSARTGAGETQYF.

A single count supports this clone. The chain recombines TRBV11-2 with TRBJ1-5; D gene uncertain. Trimming stripped 1 base from V and 3 bases from J, with 10 bases between. CDR3 length equals 15 residues. Germline CDR1 SGHAT, CDR2 FQNNGV. The CDR3 bases are TGTGCCAGCAGCTTAGGTACCCAGCCCAATCAGCCCCAGCATTTT. The encoded protein is CASSLGTQPNQPQHF.

The genes are TRBV2 and TRBJ2-7; the D call may be TRBD1 or TRBD2 (5 bases each). V lost 9 bases and J lost 6, with 27 bases in between. Germline CDR1 is SNHLY and CDR2 is FYNNEI. The CDR3 runs to 16 residues. In DNA form, the CDR3 reads TGTGCCAGTAAACCTTGGAAAGGGGCCGGGGTGGTCGAGCAGTACTTC. Translating it yields CASKPWKGAGVVEQYF.

This clone appeared a few times. For the CDR3, the DNA is TGTGCCAGCAGCTCGGACACCGGGGAGCTGTTTTTT. Translating gives CASSSDTGELFF. The V call is TRBV5-4, the J call TRBJ2-2; D unresolved. V was trimmed by 3 bases and J by 3 bases, leaving 3 bases between them. Germline V CDR1 and CDR2: SGHNT, YYREEE (reference sequence). CDR3 length: 12 amino acids.